The entry that follows covers one T cell receptor beta chain sequence. Its antigen is undetermined. These data belong to a study of T cells in Graves' hyperthyroidism and ophthalmopathy. Findings and caveats of the study: The model foresaw ophthalmopathy a median approximately 6.3 months prior to onset.

10 ml fresh peripheral blood yielded the PBMCs. V gave up 4 bases and J gave up 5 bases; unmatched junction bases: 10. The CDR3 contains 16 residues. Germline V gene lookup returns CDR1 MNHEY and CDR2 SMNVEV (reference sequence). TCR beta CDR3 regions were amplified from RNA. The TCR CDR3 was amplified in a first-round RT-PCR using the HTBI primer set. TCRdb re-derived calls from the multiplex PCR reads in MiXCR, one entry per CDR3 protein. Of about 420,000 distinct CDR3 sequences in the sample, roughly 15% were seen once. The material sequenced was blood. The gene calls are TRBV27 and TRBJ2-3; TRBD2 matches at 9 bases. The source of this sequence is a woman between 18 and 30 years old with Graves' hyperthyroidism. The CDR3 bases are TGTGCCAGCAGTTCTTGGCGGGAGGGCGAGGGAGATACGCAGTATTTT. Translated, it gives CASSSWREGEGDTQYF.